This entry lists 2 T cell receptor beta chains sequenced from one sample in a study of blood T cell repertoires in COVID-19 (TCRdb year 2020). Receptor libraries were prepared by the immunoSEQ multiplex PCR assay. Entries here come from immuneACCESS through TCRdb and include only in-frame sequences with V and J called. Some clones fail to appear in such tables; in the studies checked, an unresolved V gene covers under half of the shortfall, and the cause of the remainder is unknown. The sample records 150,000 to 200,000 clones, 81% of which are singletons. The ten most abundant clones make up approximately 11% of the sample. The sample taken for sequencing was peripheral blood. The receptors come from a man aged 55 to 70 with active or convalescent COVID-19.

The chain is built from TRBV5-1 and TRBJ2-3; D is possibly TRBD2 (5 bases). V was clipped by 0 bases and J by 6 bases, with 11 bases between them. The CDR3 extends over 14 amino acids. Germline lookup yields CDR1 SGHRS and CDR2 YFSETQ. CDR3: CASSLGRGMDTQYF. CDR3 in DNA: TGCGCCAGCAGCTTGGGTCGAGGGATGGATACGCAGTATTTT.

The chain employs TRBV6-5 and TRBJ2-7; TRBD1 might be the D (7 bases). Germline-derived CDR1 and CDR2 are MNHEY and SVGAGI. Trimming took off 4 bases at V and 2 bases at J, with 12 bases between the two ends. This CDR3 is built from 14 residues. The CDR3 coding sequence is TGTGCCAGCAGTTCCCAGGGGGAGGCCTACGAGCAGTACTTC. Protein sequence: CASSSQGEAYEQYF.